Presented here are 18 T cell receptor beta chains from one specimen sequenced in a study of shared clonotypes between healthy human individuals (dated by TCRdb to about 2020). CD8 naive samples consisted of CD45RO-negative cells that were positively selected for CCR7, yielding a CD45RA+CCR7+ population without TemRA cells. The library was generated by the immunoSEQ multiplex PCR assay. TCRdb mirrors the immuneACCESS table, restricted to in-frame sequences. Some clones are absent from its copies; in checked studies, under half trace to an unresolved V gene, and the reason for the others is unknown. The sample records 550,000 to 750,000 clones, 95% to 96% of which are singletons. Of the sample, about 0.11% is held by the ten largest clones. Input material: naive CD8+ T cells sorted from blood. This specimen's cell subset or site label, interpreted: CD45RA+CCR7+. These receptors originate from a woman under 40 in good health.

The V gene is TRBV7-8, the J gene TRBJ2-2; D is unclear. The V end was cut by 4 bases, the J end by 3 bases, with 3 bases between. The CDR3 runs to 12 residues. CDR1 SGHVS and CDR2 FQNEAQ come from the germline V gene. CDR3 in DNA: TGTGCCAGCAGCTCAGACACCGGGGAGCTGTTTTTT. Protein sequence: CASSSDTGELFF.

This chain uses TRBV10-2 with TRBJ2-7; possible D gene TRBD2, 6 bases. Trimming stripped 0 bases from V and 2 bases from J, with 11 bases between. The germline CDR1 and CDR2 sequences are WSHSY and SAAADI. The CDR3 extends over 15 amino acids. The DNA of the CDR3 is TGCGCCAGCAGTGAGTCGGGCGGGAATGCCTACGAGCAGTACTTC. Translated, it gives CASSESGGNAYEQYF.

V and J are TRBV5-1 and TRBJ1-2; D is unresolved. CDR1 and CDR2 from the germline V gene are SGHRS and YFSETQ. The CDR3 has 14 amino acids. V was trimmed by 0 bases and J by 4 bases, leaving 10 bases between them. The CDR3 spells CASSLDGRPYGYTF. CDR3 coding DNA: TGCGCCAGCAGCTTGGACGGCAGGCCCTATGGCTACACCTTC.

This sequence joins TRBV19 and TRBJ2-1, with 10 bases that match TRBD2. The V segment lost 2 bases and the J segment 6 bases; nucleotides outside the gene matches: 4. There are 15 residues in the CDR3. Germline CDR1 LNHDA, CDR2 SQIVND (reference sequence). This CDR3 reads CASSILAGAINEQFF. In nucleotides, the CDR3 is TGTGCCAGTAGTATACTAGCGGGAGCAATCAATGAGCAGTTCTTC.

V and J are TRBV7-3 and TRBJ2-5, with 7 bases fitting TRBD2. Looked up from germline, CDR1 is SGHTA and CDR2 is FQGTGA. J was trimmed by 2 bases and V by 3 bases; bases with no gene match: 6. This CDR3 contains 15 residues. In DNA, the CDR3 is TGTGCCAGCAGCTTCGCAGCGGGATTACAAGAGACCCAGTACTTC. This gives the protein CASSFAAGLQETQYF.

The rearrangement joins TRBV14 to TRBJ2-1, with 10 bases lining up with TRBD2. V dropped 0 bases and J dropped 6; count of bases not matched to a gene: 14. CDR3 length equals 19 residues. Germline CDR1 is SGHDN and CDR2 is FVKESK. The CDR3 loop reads CASSQDDGPGPSGSNEQFF. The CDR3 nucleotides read TGTGCCAGCAGCCAAGATGACGGTCCTGGGCCTAGCGGGAGCAATGAGCAGTTCTTC.

The CDR3, as DNA: TGTGCCAGCAGCTTAGAGGAGGGGCTGACTGAAGCTTTCTTT. It translates to CASSLEEGLTEAFF. The chain employs TRBV7-9 and TRBJ1-1; D is perhaps TRBD1 (5 bases). The V gene's germline CDR1 is SEHNR and CDR2 FQNEAQ (reference sequence). This CDR3 is built from 14 residues. V gave up 1 base and J gave up 5 bases, with 11 bases separating them. Full variable domain (rest looked up from reference TRBV7-9 and TRBJ1-1): DTGVSQNPRHKITKRGQNVTFRCDPISEHNRLYWYRQTLGQGPEFLTYFQNEAQLEKSRLLSDRFSAERPKGSFSTLEIQRTEQGDSAMYLCASSLEEGLTEAFFGQGTRLTVV.

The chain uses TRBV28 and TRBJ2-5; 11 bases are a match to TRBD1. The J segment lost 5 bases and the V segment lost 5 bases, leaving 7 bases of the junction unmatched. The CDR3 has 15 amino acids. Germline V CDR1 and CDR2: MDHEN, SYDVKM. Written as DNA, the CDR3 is TGTGCCAGCAGTGGGTATGGACAGGGGGCCGAGACCCAGTACTTC. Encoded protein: CASSGYGQGAETQYF.

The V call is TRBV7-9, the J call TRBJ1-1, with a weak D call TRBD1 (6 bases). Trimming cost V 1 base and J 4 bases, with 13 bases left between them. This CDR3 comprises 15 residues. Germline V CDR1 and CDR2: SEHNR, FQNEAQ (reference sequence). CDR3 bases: TGTGCCAGCAGCTTAGTGCGGGGGGCGGTCACTGAAGCTTTCTTT. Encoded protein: CASSLVRGAVTEAFF.

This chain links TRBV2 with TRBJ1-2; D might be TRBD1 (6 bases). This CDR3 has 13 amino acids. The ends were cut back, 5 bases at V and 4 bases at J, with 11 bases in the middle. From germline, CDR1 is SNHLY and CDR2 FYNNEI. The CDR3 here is CASSQQGAYGYTF. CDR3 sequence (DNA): TGTGCCAGCAGTCAACAGGGTGCCTATGGCTACACCTTC.

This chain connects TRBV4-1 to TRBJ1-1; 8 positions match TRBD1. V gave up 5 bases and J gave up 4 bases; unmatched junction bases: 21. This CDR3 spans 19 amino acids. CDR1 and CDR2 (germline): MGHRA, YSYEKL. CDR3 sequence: CASSGRVLQGAGWGTEAFF. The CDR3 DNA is TGCGCCAGCAGCGGACGAGTACTCCAGGGGGCCGGTTGGGGCACTGAAGCTTTCTTT.

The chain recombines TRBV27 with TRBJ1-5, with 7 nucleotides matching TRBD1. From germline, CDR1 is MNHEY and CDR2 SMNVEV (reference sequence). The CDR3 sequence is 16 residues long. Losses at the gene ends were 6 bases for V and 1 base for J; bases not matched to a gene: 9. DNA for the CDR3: TGTGCCAGCAGACTCCAGGGGGGTTGGAGCAATCAGCCCCAGCATTTT. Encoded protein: CASRLQGGWSNQPQHF.

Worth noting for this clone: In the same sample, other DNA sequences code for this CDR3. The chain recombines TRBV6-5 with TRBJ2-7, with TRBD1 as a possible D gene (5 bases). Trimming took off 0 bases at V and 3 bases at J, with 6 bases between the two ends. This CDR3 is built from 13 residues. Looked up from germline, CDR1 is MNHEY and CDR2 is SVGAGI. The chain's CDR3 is CASSYSDSYEQYF. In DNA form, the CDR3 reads TGTGCCAGCAGTTACTCCGACAGCTACGAGCAGTACTTC.

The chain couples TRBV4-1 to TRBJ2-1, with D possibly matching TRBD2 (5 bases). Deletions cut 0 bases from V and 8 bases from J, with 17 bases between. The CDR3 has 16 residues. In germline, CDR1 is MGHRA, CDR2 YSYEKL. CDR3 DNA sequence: TGCGCCAGCAGCCAAGAGCCCCTCCTCGGGGAAGATGAGCAGTTCTTC. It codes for CASSQEPLLGEDEQFF.

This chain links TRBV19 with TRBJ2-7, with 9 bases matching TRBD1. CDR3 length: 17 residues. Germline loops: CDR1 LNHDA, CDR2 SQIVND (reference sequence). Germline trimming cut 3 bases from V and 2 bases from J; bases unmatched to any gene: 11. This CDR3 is CASSIVSGQGSPYEQYF. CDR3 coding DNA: TGTGCCAGTAGTATCGTATCCGGACAGGGGTCCCCCTACGAGCAGTACTTC.

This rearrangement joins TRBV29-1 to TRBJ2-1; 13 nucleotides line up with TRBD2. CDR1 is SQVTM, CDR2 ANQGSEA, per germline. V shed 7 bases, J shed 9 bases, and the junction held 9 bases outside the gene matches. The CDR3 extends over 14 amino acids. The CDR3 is CSAKGGTSGTEQFF. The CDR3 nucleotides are TGCAGCGCGAAGGGGGGGACTAGCGGGACTGAGCAGTTCTTC.

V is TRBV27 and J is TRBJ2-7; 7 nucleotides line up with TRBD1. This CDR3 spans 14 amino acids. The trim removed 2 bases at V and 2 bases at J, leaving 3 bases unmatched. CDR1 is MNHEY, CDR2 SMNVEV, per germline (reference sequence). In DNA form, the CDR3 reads TGTGCCAGCAGTTTAGCCGGGACAGCCTACGAGCAGTACTTC. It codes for CASSLAGTAYEQYF.

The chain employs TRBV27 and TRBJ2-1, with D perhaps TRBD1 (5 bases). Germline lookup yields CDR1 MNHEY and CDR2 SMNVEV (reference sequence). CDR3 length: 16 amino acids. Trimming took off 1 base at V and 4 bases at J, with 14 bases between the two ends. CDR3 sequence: CASSLFAGSLYNEQFF. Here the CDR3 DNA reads TGTGCCAGCAGTTTATTTGCAGGGTCCTTGTACAATGAGCAGTTCTTC.